This TCR beta chain was identified during a study of T cell changes during pregnancy in multiple sclerosis. The repertoire was sequenced with immunoSEQ multiplex PCR; TCRdb's copy has only in-frame clones and lacks some. The sample yields approximately 42,000 clones, around 84% seen once. There are 16 residues in the CDR3. The V gene's germline CDR1 is MNHEY and CDR2 SVGAGI. Losses at the gene ends were 4 bases for V and 4 bases for J; bases not matched to a gene: 7. The sample consisted of CD4+ T cells from peripheral blood mononuclear cells, taken before pregnancy. This clonotype was obtained from a female donor with multiple sclerosis, enrolled in a pregnancy study. The J gene is TRBJ2-5, the V gene TRBV6-5, with TRBD2 matching 12 bases. The CDR3 here is CASSSLAGGRRETQYF. The CDR3 DNA follows: TGTGCCAGCAGTTCCCTAGCGGGGGGGAGGCGAGAGACCCAGTACTTC.